This is a list of T cell receptor beta chains from one sample in a study of blood T cells in healthy people across ages. TCRdb used MiXCR to reprocess the 5' RACE reads, holding one entry per CDR3 protein. Of about 640,000 distinct CDR3 sequences in the sample, around 38% were seen once. The sample comprised blood. The source is a man aged 80 or over in good health. Both conserved end residues are part of each CDR3. A D gene is named only where the DNA matches it firmly. Size values are once, few and many counts, or a class for expanded clones, and some rows have none.

d_gene	v_gene	j_gene	abundance	CDR3aa	CDR3nt
NA	TRBV5-1	TRBJ2-7	few	CASSSRETYEQYF	TGCGCCAGCAGCTCCAGAGAAACCTACGAGCAGTACTTC
TRBD1	TRBV2	TRBJ1-2	NA	CASSEDRGYGYTF	TGTGCCAGCAGTGAGGACAGGGGCTATGGCTACACCTTC
NA	TRBV3-1	TRBJ2-3	few	CASSQAASTDTQYF	TGTGCCAGCAGCCAAGCCGCGTCCACAGATACGCAGTATTTT
NA	TRBV7-2	TRBJ2-1	NA	CASSPRQVKSGNEQFF	TGTGCCAGCAGCCCGAGACAGGTCAAGTCAGGAAATGAGCAGTTCTTC
NA	TRBV18	TRBJ2-7	few	CASAQGFYEQYF	TGTGCCAGCGCGCAAGGATTCTACGAGCAGTACTTC
TRBD1	TRBV7-6	TRBJ2-5	few	CASSSQTGGRGETQYF	TGTGCCAGCAGCTCCCAGACAGGGGGGAGAGGAGAGACCCAGTACTTC
NA	TRBV7-9	TRBJ2-7	NA	CASSGSLSEQYF	TGTGCCAGCAGTGGCTCTTTGAGCGAGCAGTACTTC
NA	TRBV4-1	TRBJ2-5	few	CASSQAGAAGAQETQYF	TGCGCCAGCAGCCAAGCGGGTGCAGCGGGTGCCCAAGAGACCCAGTACTTC
NA	TRBV7-2	TRBJ2-3	NA	CASSLENTGTQYF	TGTGCCAGCAGCTTAGAAAACACAGGTACGCAGTATTTT
TRBD1	TRBV3-1	TRBJ2-4	few	CASSQERGQGMLANIQYF	TGTGCCAGCAGCCAAGAAAGGGGACAGGGAATGTTGGCAAACATTCAGTACTTC
TRBD1	TRBV7-8	TRBJ2-4	once	CASSLATGENIQYF	TGTGCCAGCAGCTTAGCGACAGGGGAAAACATTCAGTACTTC
NA	TRBV11-3	TRBJ2-1	NA	CASSLRDFYNEQFF	TGTGCCAGCAGCTTGAGGGACTTCTACAATGAGCAGTTCTTC
NA	TRBV19	TRBJ1-1	NA	CASSPSSRMNTEAFF	TGTGCCAGTAGTCCTTCGTCACGGATGAACACTGAAGCTTTCTTT
TRBD1	TRBV7-2	TRBJ2-7	once	CASSPTGQASYEQYF	TGTGCCAGCAGCCCTACGGGACAGGCTTCCTACGAGCAGTACTTC
NA	TRBV11-2	TRBJ2-2	NA	CASSLELIFTPGELFF	TGTGCCAGCAGCTTAGAACTAATATTCACTCCCGGGGAGCTGTTTTTT
NA	TRBV12-3/TRBV12-4	TRBJ1-5	NA	CASSSRSGGPQHF	TGTGCCAGCAGTTCGAGGTCCGGCGGGCCCCAGCATTTT
NA	TRBV7-2	TRBJ2-5	NA	CASSLDTGYQETQYF	TGTGCCAGCAGCTTAGATACAGGTTACCAAGAGACCCAGTACTTC
TRBD2	TRBV20-1	TRBJ2-1	NA	CSAKQGLAGVNEQFF	TGCAGTGCAAAGCAGGGACTAGCGGGAGTCAATGAGCAGTTCTTC
NA	TRBV5-1	TRBJ2-5	NA	CASRLVGTVGETQYF	TGCGCCAGCAGACTAGTTGGCACGGTGGGAGAGACCCAGTACTTC
NA	TRBV27	TRBJ2-5	NA	CASSFSPGDVRGTQYF	TGTGCCAGCAGTTTTTCCCCAGGGGATGTACGGGGGACCCAGTACTTC
TRBD1	TRBV9	TRBJ2-1	NA	CASSVGVGQGGNEQFF	TGTGCCAGCAGCGTGGGGGTGGGACAGGGGGGCAATGAGCAGTTCTTC
TRBD2	TRBV20-1	TRBJ2-3	few	CSARTSGADTQYF	TGCAGTGCACGGACTAGCGGGGCAGATACGCAGTATTTT
NA	TRBV9	TRBJ2-1	NA	CASSVLDRNYNEQFF	TGTGCCAGCAGCGTACTAGACAGAAACTACAATGAGCAGTTCTTC
NA	TRBV6-5	TRBJ1-4	NA	CASSEGGGKANEKLFF	TGTGCCAGCAGCGAGGGAGGTGGGAAGGCTAATGAAAAACTGTTTTTT
NA	TRBV3-1	TRBJ2-2	NA	CASSQDRGGQGFVNTGELFF	TGTGCCAGCAGCCAAGATCGGGGGGGACAGGGTTTCGTGAACACCGGGGAGCTGTTTTTT
NA	TRBV6-2/TRBV6-3	TRBJ2-3	few	CASSYRTTGNTDTQYF	TGTGCCAGCAGTTACAGGACGACAGGCAACACAGATACGCAGTATTTT
TRBD2	TRBV6-2/TRBV6-3	TRBJ2-3	NA	CASSLLATSTDTQYF	TGTGCCAGCAGTTTACTAGCGACTAGCACAGATACGCAGTATTTT
NA	TRBV19	TRBJ2-7	NA	CASSPVPVGLYEQYF	TGTGCCAGTAGTCCCGTCCCGGTCGGCCTCTACGAGCAGTACTTC
NA	TRBV4-1	TRBJ2-1	few	CASSQTGQRALGYYNEQFF	TGCGCCAGCAGTCAAACGGGACAGCGGGCCCTCGGGTACTACAATGAGCAGTTCTTC
NA	TRBV15	TRBJ2-5	NA	CATSSPGRSYNEQYF	TGTGCCACCAGCTCCCCGGGAAGGTCCTACAATGAGCAGTACTTC
TRBD1	TRBV2	TRBJ1-4	few	CASYRDRAEKLFF	TGTGCCAGCTACCGGGACAGGGCGGAAAAACTGTTTTTT
TRBD2	TRBV27	TRBJ2-1	many	CASSLGTSGSSYNEQFF	TGTGCCAGCAGTTTGGGGACTAGCGGGAGCTCCTACAATGAGCAGTTCTTC
NA	TRBV29-1	TRBJ1-2	NA	CSVETGHYGYTF	TGCAGCGTTGAAACAGGGCACTATGGCTACACCTTC
NA	TRBV4-1	TRBJ2-1	few	CASSQESRLLQFF	TGCGCCAGCAGCCAAGAATCGCGCCTTCTACAGTTCTTC
NA	TRBV5-1	TRBJ2-5	NA	CASSLVPGRGETQYF	TGCGCCAGCAGCTTGGTACCAGGCAGAGGCGAGACCCAGTACTTC
TRBD2	TRBV6-1	TRBJ2-1	NA	CASTVSGGAREQFF	TGTGCCAGCACGGTCAGCGGGGGGGCACGGGAGCAGTTCTTC
NA	TRBV4-3	TRBJ2-3	few	CASSLTRESTDTQYF	TGCGCCAGCAGCCTCACTAGGGAAAGCACAGATACGCAGTATTTT